These 27 T cell receptor beta chains were all obtained from the same sample, sequenced in a study of cytomegalovirus exposure and HLA in healthy donors. The PCR had 60 Vbeta and 13 Jbeta primers. Sequencing used immunoSEQ multiplex PCR; TCRdb keeps in-frame clones, though not all of them. The sample has 180,000 or so clones, over 60% seen once. Specimen: PBMCs. The receptors were gathered from a man aged 18 to 29 in good health and CMV-seronegative.

CDR3 bases: TGTGCCAGTAGTATAAGGGCGGGGAACGGGATCACAGATACGCAGTATTTT. Translating gives CASSIRAGNGITDTQYF. The V gene is TRBV19, the J gene TRBJ2-3, with a tentative D call TRBD2 (6 bases). The germline CDR1 and CDR2 sequences are LNHDA and SQIVND (reference sequence). This CDR3 contains 17 residues. Trimming shortened V by 2 bases and J by 2 bases, and 17 bases separated the two germline ends.

This clone was detected only once. CDR3 coding DNA: TGTGCCAGCAGCGTAGGGACAGTCTCCTACGAGCAGTACTTC. This encodes CASSVGTVSYEQYF. This chain connects TRBV9 to TRBJ2-7; the D gene is possibly TRBD1 (6 bases). V lost 0 bases to trimming and J lost 0 bases, with 7 bases between them. The CDR3 has 14 residues. Germline assignment: CDR1 SGDLS and CDR2 YYNGEE.

This clone was seen a few times. The chain employs TRBV19 and TRBJ1-2; D is uncertain. CDR1 and CDR2 from the germline V gene are LNHDA and SQIVND (reference sequence). This CDR3 contains 16 residues. The ends were cut back, 1 base at V and 2 bases at J, with 14 bases in the middle. In nucleotides, the CDR3 is TGTGCCAGTAGTATAGGAAAGACAAGCACCAACTATGGCTACACCTTC. Translating it yields CASSIGKTSTNYGYTF.

This clone has more than one count but fewer than ten. Additional DNA sequences in this sample encode the identical CDR3. V gene TRBV5-1 combines with J gene TRBJ2-1; D ambiguous. Looked up from germline, CDR1 is SGHRS and CDR2 is YFSETQ. With 0 bases removed from V and 1 base from J, the gap between germline ends came to 8 bases. This CDR3 has 15 amino acids. This CDR3 reads CASSLVGSSYNEQFF. The CDR3, as DNA: TGCGCCAGCAGCTTGGTGGGCTCTTCCTACAATGAGCAGTTCTTC.

The J gene is TRBJ2-7, the V gene TRBV5-4; 12 bases are shared with TRBD1. Germline loops: CDR1 SGHNT, CDR2 YYREEE (reference sequence). J lost 5 bases, V lost 4 bases, and 7 bases had no gene match. The CDR3 loop spans 15 amino acids. The CDR3 DNA is TGTGCCAGCAGCCGGGGACAGGGGGCTTCCCACGAGCAGTACTTC. Translating gives CASSRGQGASHEQYF.

The V and J genes are TRBV9 and TRBJ1-6, with 7 bases identical to TRBD1. Germline V gene data show CDR1 as SGDLS and CDR2 as YYNGEE. With 4 bases clipped from V and 10 bases from J, the junction kept 11 bases outside the gene matches. The CDR3 is 15 amino acids. The CDR3 nucleotides are TGTGCCAGCAGCCCAGGGGGTTACAGGGGCTCACCCCTCCACTTT. Protein sequence: CASSPGGYRGSPLHF.

The V and J genes are TRBV9 and TRBJ2-3; D might be TRBD1 (5 bases). From germline, CDR1 is SGDLS and CDR2 YYNGEE. V lost 4 bases to trimming and J lost 0 bases, with 12 bases between them. There are 15 residues in the CDR3. CDR3 protein: CASSPSDMSTDTQYF. The CDR3 nucleotides read TGTGCCAGCAGCCCCTCGGACATGAGCACAGATACGCAGTATTTT.

With regard to this clone: Mismatch with germline at one junction end may stem from a read error. The genes are TRBV7-7 and TRBJ2-2, with D unclear. Germline values: CDR1 SSHAT, CDR2 FNYEAQ (reference sequence). This CDR3 comprises 15 residues. The CDR3 DNA is TGTGCTAGCAGCTTAGAGCAATCGAACACCGGGGAGCTGTTTTTT. As protein: CASSLEQSNTGELFF.

V and J are TRBV7-3 and TRBJ2-5; the match to TRBD2 covers 9 bases. The V gene's germline CDR1 is SGHTA and CDR2 FQGTGA. The J segment lost 2 bases and the V segment lost 5 bases, leaving 9 bases of the junction unmatched. CDR3 length equals 16 residues. Here the CDR3 DNA reads TGTGCCAGCAGCCCACTTACTAGCGGGCCACAAGAGACCCAGTACTTC. Protein sequence: CASSPLTSGPQETQYF.

The genes are TRBV7-3 and TRBJ2-3; 12 bases map to TRBD1. The trim removed 4 bases at V and 6 bases at J, leaving 8 bases unmatched. The CDR3 loop spans 16 amino acids. Germline lookup yields CDR1 SGHTA and CDR2 FQGTGA. This CDR3 reads CASSSSGTGGGDTQYF. The CDR3 region has the DNA TGTGCCAGCAGCTCCTCCGGGACAGGGGGCGGGGATACGCAGTATTTT.

The chain links TRBV30 to TRBJ2-2; D gene unclear. Germline V gene data show CDR1 as GTSNPN and CDR2 as SVGIG (reference sequence). V gave up 0 bases and J gave up 6 bases, with 2 bases separating them. CDR3 length equals 11 residues. The DNA for the CDR3 is TGTGCCTGGAGTGTCTCCGGGGAGCTGTTTTTT. It encodes CAWSVSGELFF. Full variable domain (missing parts from reference TRBV30 and TRBJ2-2): SQTIHQWPATLVQPVGSPLSLECTVEGTSNPNLYWYRQAAGRGLQLLFYSVGIGQISSEVPQNLSASRPQDRQFILSSKKLLLSDSGFYLCAWSVSGELFFGEGSRLTVL.

This clone occurred once. V usage is TRBV10-3 and J usage is TRBJ1-3, with D hard to call. Germline assignment: CDR1 ENHRY and CDR2 SYGVKD. V lost 0 bases and J 3 bases, leaving 9 bases between the germline ends. CDR3 size: 15 residues. The CDR3 coding sequence is TGTGCCATCAGTGAGTCCGCGGCCGATGGAAACACCATATATTTT. The encoded protein is CAISESAADGNTIYF.

Turning to this clone: One end of the junction fails to match germline, which may point to a read error. This chain connects TRBV7-7 to TRBJ2-1, with D tentatively TRBD1 (6 bases). The CDR3 consists of 13 residues. Germline CDR1 reads SSHAT; CDR2 reads FNYEAQ (reference sequence). The CDR3 reads CASSLSGTSEQFF. CDR3 coding DNA: TGTGCTAGCAGCTTGTCGGGGACAAGTGAGCAGTTCTTC.

The chain employs TRBV6-1 and TRBJ2-5; D uncertain. The assigned J gene may be wrong: the sequence end matches TRBJ2-7 better. This CDR3 contains 13 residues. From germline, CDR1 is MNHNS and CDR2 SASEGT. The CDR3 region is CASSERSWYEQYF. As DNA, the CDR3 is TGTGCCAGCAGTGAACGGAGCTGGTACGAGCAGTACTTC.

The rearrangement links TRBV28 to TRBJ2-5, with TRBD2 matching 7 bases. Germline lookup yields CDR1 MDHEN and CDR2 SYDVKM. The V and J ends lost 2 bases and 4 bases, in that order; junction bases with no gene match: 1. The CDR3 is made up of 13 amino acids. Here the CDR3 reads CASSLPGGETQYF. CDR3 DNA sequence: TGTGCCAGCAGTTTACCGGGGGGAGAGACCCAGTACTTC.

The rearrangement uses TRBV30 and TRBJ2-3; D is unresolved. Germline CDR1 reads GTSNPN; CDR2 reads SVGIG (reference sequence). Trimming took 5 bases from V and 5 from J, leaving 8 bases between them. The CDR3 extends over 11 amino acids. The CDR3 bases are TGTGCCTGGGATAGAGTAGATACGCAGTATTTT. Protein sequence: CAWDRVDTQYF.

The chain carries TRBV7-9 and TRBJ2-3, with 14 bases aligning to TRBD2. V lost 3 bases, J lost 4 bases, and 6 bases stayed unmatched. Germline V gene sequence: CDR1 SEHNR, CDR2 FQNEAQ (reference sequence). This CDR3 contains 17 residues. CDR3 protein: CASSFGLAGGNADTQYF. CDR3 DNA: TGTGCCAGCAGCTTTGGACTAGCGGGAGGTAACGCAGATACGCAGTATTTT.

The chain combines TRBV7-9 with TRBJ1-1; 7 nucleotides line up with TRBD1. V trimming: 6 bases; J trimming: 6 bases; junction bases outside the gene matches: 10. CDR1 and CDR2 from the germline V gene are SEHNR and FQNEAQ (reference sequence). This CDR3 spans 14 amino acids. CDR3 residues: CASSLASDRAEAFF. Here the CDR3 DNA reads TGTGCCAGCAGTCTAGCGAGCGACAGGGCTGAAGCTTTCTTT.

V is TRBV6-5 and J is TRBJ1-5; D gene unclear. V lost 6 bases and J lost 4, with 10 bases in between. CDR1 is MNHEY, CDR2 SVGAGI, per germline. The CDR3 has 13 residues. CDR3 bases: TGTGCCAGCAGCACGCGGGGAAATCAGCCCCAGCATTTT. Protein product: CASSTRGNQPQHF.

V usage is TRBV6-1 and J usage is TRBJ1-3; 9 nucleotides line up with TRBD1. The junction had 9 bases not matched to a gene; V was cut back by 8 bases and J by 4 bases. This CDR3 contains 15 residues. Germline CDR1 is MNHNS and CDR2 is SASEGT. CDR3 in DNA: TGTGCCAGCCGCTCTTCCGGGACAGGGGGAAACACCATATATTTT. It is translated as CASRSSGTGGNTIYF.

This rearrangement joins TRBV27 to TRBJ2-3, with D perhaps matching TRBD1 (5 bases). The V gene lost 5 bases and the J gene lost 1 base, with 13 bases spanning the gap. The CDR3 has 15 residues. Germline V gene sequence: CDR1 MNHEY, CDR2 SMNVEV (reference sequence). The DNA for the CDR3 is TGTGCCAGCAGTCCGATGGGGCTGGGCACAGATACGCAGTATTTT. This encodes CASSPMGLGTDTQYF.

The gene calls are TRBV7-9 and TRBJ2-2, with D perhaps TRBD2 (6 bases). Germline loops: CDR1 SEHNR, CDR2 FQNEAQ (reference sequence). CDR3 size: 13 residues. V was clipped by 7 bases and J by 8 bases, with 14 bases between them. The CDR3 reads CASTLGGAGELFF. The DNA of the CDR3 is TGTGCCAGCACCTTGGGGGGAGCTGGGGAGCTGTTTTTT.

The V gene is TRBV2, the J gene TRBJ1-5; a possible D gene is TRBD1 (6 bases). This CDR3 has 13 amino acids. The germline CDR1 and CDR2 sequences are SNHLY and FYNNEI. Trimming pared 4 bases from V and 4 bases from J, leaving 8 bases between. As DNA, the CDR3 is TGTGCCAGCAGTGGGACAGCTAATCAGCCCCAGCATTTT. Amino acid sequence: CASSGTANQPQHF.

The chain uses TRBV9 and TRBJ1-2; D perhaps matches TRBD1 (6 bases). V was shortened by 4 bases and J by 7 bases, with 14 bases between the two germline ends. Germline CDR1 is SGDLS and CDR2 is YYNGEE. This CDR3 comprises 13 residues. The CDR3 is CASSPTGFGGYTF. CDR3 nucleotide sequence: TGTGCCAGCAGCCCAACAGGGTTCGGTGGCTACACCTTC. The variable domain in full, completed from reference TRBV9 and TRBJ1-2, reads DSGVTQTPKHLITATGQRVTLRCSPRSGDLSVYWYQQSLDQGLQFLIQYYNGEERAKGNILERFSAQQFPDLHSELNLSSLELGDSALYFCASSPTGFGGYTFGSGTRLTVV.

The CDR3 is CASSEGGSFSTDTQYF. Here the CDR3 DNA reads TGTGCCAGCAGTGAAGGCGGCAGTTTTAGCACAGATACGCAGTATTTT. The chain links TRBV25-1 to TRBJ2-3; no firm D call. Trimming cost V 2 bases and J 0 bases, with 12 bases left between them. This CDR3 spans 16 amino acids. Per germline, CDR1 MGHDK and CDR2 SYGVNS.

The chain couples TRBV7-2 to TRBJ2-3, with D unclear. V was clipped by 10 bases and J by 4 bases, with 15 bases between them. This CDR3 is 13 amino acids long. Per germline, CDR1 SGHTA and CDR2 FQGNSA. In DNA, the CDR3 is TGTGCCACCTCCGAGGTCTTTCCAGATACGCAGTATTTT. Its protein is CATSEVFPDTQYF.

This clone was seen more than once but under ten times. The rearrangement uses TRBV28 and TRBJ1-5, with 8 bases identical to TRBD1. Germline CDR1 and CDR2: MDHEN and SYDVKM. The CDR3 runs 15 residues. With 2 bases clipped from V and 5 bases from J, the junction kept 5 bases outside the gene matches. As DNA, the CDR3 is TGTGCCAGCAGTTTAGTAGAGACAGGGGATCAGCCCCAGCATTTT. Protein sequence: CASSLVETGDQPQHF.